This is a list of T cell receptor beta chains from one sample in a study of T cells in Graves' hyperthyroidism and ophthalmopathy. TCRdb reprocessed the multiplex PCR reads via MiXCR and lists one record per CDR3 protein. Of under 250,000 distinct CDR3 sequences listed, roughly 17% are singletons. The sequencing input was blood. Receptors originate from a middle-aged man with Graves' hyperthyroidism. The CDR3 runs from the conserved cysteine through the conserved F or W. The D gene is left open where the match is weak.

>NA|TRBV18
CASSLGQGISNQPQHF
>NA|TRBV29-1
CSVASTGGYTF
>TRBD1|TRBV28
CASRQGAGQPQHF
>TRBD2|TRBV27
CASSLAGVRETQYF
>NA|TRBV24-1
CATSDSQWDGNTGELFF
>TRBD1|TRBV11-2
CASSLEGQGALSTQYF
>NA|TRBV3-1
CASSLLPLSGELFF
>NA|TRBV7-9
CASIAAAYNEQFF
>NA|TRBV5-1
CASSLQGTGGQFF
>TRBD2|TRBV7-8
CASSLLAAEETQYF
>NA|TRBV28
CASSRRSGAKNIQYF
>TRBD1|TRBV4-1
CASSQERDRVYTQYF
>TRBD2|TRBV6-2/TRBV6-3
CASGSGAYNEQFF
>TRBD2|TRBV7-8
CASSLQTSGVYNEQFF
>NA|TRBV11-2
CASSLASIREKLFF
>NA|TRBV5-6
CASSSIKTLPGLSNTEAFF
>TRBD2|TRBV20-1
CSATTGTSGSLNEQFF